This T cell receptor beta chain appears in the sequencing data of a study of T cell responses to AZD1222 COVID-19 vaccine. V dropped 1 base and J dropped 7; count of bases not matched to a gene: 13. Germline V lookup: CDR1 SGHTA, CDR2 FQGNSA. This CDR3 is 16 amino acids long. This clone came up a few times. Profiling relied on immunoSEQ multiplex PCR, and the TCRdb table lists in-frame clones only, not all of them. The sample contains 69,000 or so clones, 87% of which appear only once. The TCR originated in an adult who received the AZD1222 COVID-19 vaccine. The source material was peripheral blood, sampled 28 days after the second AZD1222 dose. The V gene is TRBV7-2, the J gene TRBJ2-7; 7 positions match TRBD2. CDR3 protein: CASSLVGVGGPGEQYF. The CDR3 coding sequence is TGTGCCAGCAGCTTAGTAGGAGTGGGAGGGCCGGGAGAGCAGTACTTC.